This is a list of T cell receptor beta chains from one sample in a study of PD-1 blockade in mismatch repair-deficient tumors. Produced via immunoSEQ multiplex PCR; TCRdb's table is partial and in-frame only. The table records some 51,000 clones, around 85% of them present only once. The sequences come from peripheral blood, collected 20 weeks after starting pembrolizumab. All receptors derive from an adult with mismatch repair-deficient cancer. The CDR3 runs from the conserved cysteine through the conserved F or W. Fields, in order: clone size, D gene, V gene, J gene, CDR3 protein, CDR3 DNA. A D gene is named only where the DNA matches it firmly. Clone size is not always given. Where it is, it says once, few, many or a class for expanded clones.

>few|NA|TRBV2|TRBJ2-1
CASSPYRREQFF
TGTGCCAGCAGTCCCTATCGCAGGGAGCAGTTCTTC
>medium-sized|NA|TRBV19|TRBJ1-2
CASSIRGHLSNYGYTF
TGTGCCAGTAGTATCCGAGGACACCTTTCTAACTATGGCTACACCTTC
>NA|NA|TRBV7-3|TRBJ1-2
CASSWGSGSNYGYTF
TGTGCCAGCAGCTGGGGATCAGGGAGTAACTATGGCTACACCTTC
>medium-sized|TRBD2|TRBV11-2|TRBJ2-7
CASSPGLALTYEQYF
TGTGCCAGCAGCCCGGGACTAGCGTTGACCTACGAGCAGTACTTC
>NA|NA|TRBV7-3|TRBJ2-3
CASSLSWTDTQYF
TGTGCCAGCAGCTTAAGCTGGACAGATACGCAGTATTTT
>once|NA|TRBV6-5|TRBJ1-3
CASSLGLGSGNTIYF
TGTGCCAGCAGTTTGGGCCTAGGCTCTGGAAACACCATATATTTT
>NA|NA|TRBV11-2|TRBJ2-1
CASSLEWGGSTYNEQFF
TGTGCCAGCAGCTTAGAGTGGGGAGGTAGCACCTACAATGAGCAGTTCTTC
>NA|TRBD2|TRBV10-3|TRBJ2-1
CAISTGTSGSNEQFF
TGTGCCATCAGTACTGGGACTAGCGGGAGCAATGAGCAGTTCTTC
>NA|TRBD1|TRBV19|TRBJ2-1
CASSIKGQGPYNEQFF
TGTGCCAGTAGTATTAAGGGACAGGGTCCCTACAATGAGCAGTTCTTC
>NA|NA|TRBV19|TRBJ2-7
CASSTQTGNEQYF
TGTGCCAGTAGTACCCAGACCGGGAACGAGCAGTACTTC
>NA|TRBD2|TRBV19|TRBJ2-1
CASSSGSEQFF
TGTGCCAGTAGCAGCGGGAGTGAGCAGTTCTTC
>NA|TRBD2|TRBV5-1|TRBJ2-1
CASSIRLAGYNEQFF
TGCGCCAGCAGCATAAGACTAGCGGGCTACAATGAGCAGTTCTTC
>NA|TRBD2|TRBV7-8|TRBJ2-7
CASSPSGVSSYEQYF
TGTGCCAGCAGCCCAAGCGGGGTTTCCTCCTACGAGCAGTACTTC
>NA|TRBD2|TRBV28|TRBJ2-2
CASKPSGNTGELFF
TGTGCCAGCAAGCCTAGCGGGAACACCGGGGAGCTGTTTTTT
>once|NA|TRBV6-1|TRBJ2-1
CASSVREGNEQFF
TGTGCCAGCAGTGTTCGGGAAGGAAATGAGCAGTTCTTC
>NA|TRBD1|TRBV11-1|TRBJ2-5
CASSLRGQIFQETQYF
TGTGCCAGCAGCTTACGGGGACAGATTTTCCAAGAGACCCAGTACTTC
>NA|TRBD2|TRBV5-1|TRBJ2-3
CASSLGLAGGGLDTQYF
TGCGCCAGCAGCTTAGGACTAGCGGGAGGAGGATTAGATACGCAGTATTTT
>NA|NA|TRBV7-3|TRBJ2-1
CASSFSSGHLSYNEQFF
TGTGCCAGCAGCTTCTCGAGCGGGCACCTCTCCTACAATGAGCAGTTCTTC
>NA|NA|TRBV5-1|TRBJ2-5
CASSLDAFPTQYF
TGCGCCAGCAGCTTGGACGCCTTTCCGACCCAGTACTTC
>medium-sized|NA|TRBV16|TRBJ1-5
CASKWEFGSNQPQHF
TGTGCCAGCAAATGGGAATTTGGAAGCAATCAGCCCCAGCATTTT
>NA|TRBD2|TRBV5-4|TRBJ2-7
CASSQARSGRPYEQYF
TGTGCCAGCAGCCAAGCTAGAAGCGGGAGGCCTTACGAGCAGTACTTC
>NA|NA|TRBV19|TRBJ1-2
CASSRAVEANYGYTF
TGTGCCAGTAGTAGGGCCGTAGAAGCTAACTATGGCTACACCTTC
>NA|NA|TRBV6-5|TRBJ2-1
CASSPDSVGEQFF
TGTGCCAGCAGCCCAGACTCCGTGGGGGAGCAGTTCTTC
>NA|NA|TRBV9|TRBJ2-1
CASSVGTSYNEQFF
TGTGCCAGCAGCGTCGGGACATCCTACAATGAGCAGTTCTTC
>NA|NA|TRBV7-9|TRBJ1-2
CASSSGSAHWGYTF
TGTGCCAGCAGCTCCGGGTCTGCCCATTGGGGCTACACCTTC
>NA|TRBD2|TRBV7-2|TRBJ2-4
CASSLGGSGFQYF
TGTGCCAGCAGCTTAGGGGGTAGCGGGTTCCAGTACTTC
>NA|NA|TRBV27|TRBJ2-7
CASSGPKAGGTYEQYF
TGTGCCAGCAGTGGTCCCAAGGCAGGGGGGACCTACGAGCAGTACTTC
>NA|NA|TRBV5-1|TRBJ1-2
CASSPSRGRAQGYTF
TGCGCCAGCAGCCCAAGCCGTGGCAGAGCTCAGGGCTACACCTTC
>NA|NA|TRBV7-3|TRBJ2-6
CASSLIGSSGANVLTF
TGTGCCAGCAGCTTAATAGGGTCCTCTGGGGCCAACGTCCTGACTTTC
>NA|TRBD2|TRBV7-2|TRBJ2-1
CASARREGWSEQFF
TGTGCCAGCGCGCGGCGGGAGGGGTGGAGTGAGCAGTTCTTC
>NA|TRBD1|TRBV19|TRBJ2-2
CASSLRSGQGAGELFF
TGTGCCAGTAGTTTGAGATCGGGACAGGGGGCCGGGGAGCTGTTTTTT